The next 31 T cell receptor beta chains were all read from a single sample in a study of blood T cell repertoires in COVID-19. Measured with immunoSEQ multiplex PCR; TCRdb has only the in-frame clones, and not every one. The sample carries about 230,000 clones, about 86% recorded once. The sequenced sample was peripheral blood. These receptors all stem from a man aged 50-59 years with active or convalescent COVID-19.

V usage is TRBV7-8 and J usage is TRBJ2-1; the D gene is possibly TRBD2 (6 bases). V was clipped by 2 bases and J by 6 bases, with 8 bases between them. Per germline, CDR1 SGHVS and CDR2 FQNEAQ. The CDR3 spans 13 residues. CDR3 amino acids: CASSLMRGNEQFF. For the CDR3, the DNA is TGTGCCAGCAGCTTAATGCGGGGCAATGAGCAGTTCTTC.

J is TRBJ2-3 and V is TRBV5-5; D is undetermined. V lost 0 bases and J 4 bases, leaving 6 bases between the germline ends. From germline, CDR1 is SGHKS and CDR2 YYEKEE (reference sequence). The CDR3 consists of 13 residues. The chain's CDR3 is CASSLAGADTQYF. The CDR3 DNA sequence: TGTGCCAGCAGCTTGGCAGGTGCAGATACGCAGTATTTT.

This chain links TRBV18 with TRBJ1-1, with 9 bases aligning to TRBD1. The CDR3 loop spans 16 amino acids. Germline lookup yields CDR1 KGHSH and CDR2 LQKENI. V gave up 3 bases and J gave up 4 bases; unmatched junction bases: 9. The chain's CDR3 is CASSPRGQGWGTEAFF. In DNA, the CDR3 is TGTGCCAGCTCACCGCGGGGACAGGGATGGGGCACTGAAGCTTTCTTT.

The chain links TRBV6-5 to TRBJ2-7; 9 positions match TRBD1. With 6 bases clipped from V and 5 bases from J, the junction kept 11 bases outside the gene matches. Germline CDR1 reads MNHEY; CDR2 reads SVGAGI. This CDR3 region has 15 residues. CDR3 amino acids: CASRQNRDRVHEQYF. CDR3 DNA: TGTGCCAGCAGACAGAACCGGGACAGGGTTCACGAGCAGTACTTC.

The CDR3 sequence: CASSPGQTSTDTQYF. The CDR3 region has the DNA TGCGCCAGCAGCCCCGGACAGACTAGCACAGATACGCAGTATTTT. The genes are TRBV5-1 and TRBJ2-3, with a weak D call TRBD1 (6 bases). The CDR3 has 15 residues. Trimming left V 4 bases short and J 0 bases short, with 12 bases between. Germline CDR1 reads SGHRS; CDR2 reads YFSETQ. Drawing the rest from reference TRBV5-1 and TRBJ2-3, the complete variable domain is KAGVTQTPRYLIKTRGQQVTLSCSPISGHRSVSWYQQTPGQGLQFLFEYFSETQRNKGNFPGRFSGRQFSNSRSEMNVSTLELGDSALYLCASSPGQTSTDTQYFGPGTRLTVL.

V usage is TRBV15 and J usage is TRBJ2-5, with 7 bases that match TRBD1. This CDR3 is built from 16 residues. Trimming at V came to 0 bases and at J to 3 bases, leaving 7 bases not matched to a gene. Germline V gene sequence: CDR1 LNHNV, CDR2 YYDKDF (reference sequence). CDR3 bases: TGTGCCACCAGCAGAGATCGCGACAGGGCAAAAGAGACCCAGTACTTC. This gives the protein CATSRDRDRAKETQYF.

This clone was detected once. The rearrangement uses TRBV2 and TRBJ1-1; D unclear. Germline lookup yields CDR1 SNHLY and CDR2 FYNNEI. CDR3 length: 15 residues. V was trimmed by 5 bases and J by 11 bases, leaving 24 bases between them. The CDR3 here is CASSNWDPGTRGAFF. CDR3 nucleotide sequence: TGTGCCAGCAGTAATTGGGATCCGGGAACCCGAGGGGCTTTCTTT.

The CDR3 protein is CASSDDPGATYEQYF. The CDR3 region has the DNA TGTGCCAGCAGCGATGACCCAGGGGCCACCTACGAGCAGTACTTC. The chain uses TRBV9 and TRBJ2-7, with D tentatively TRBD1 (6 bases). Germline CDR1 SGDLS, CDR2 YYNGEE. The CDR3 has 15 amino acids. Trimming cost V 3 bases and J 2 bases, with 15 bases left between them.

The CDR3, as DNA: TGTGCCAGCAGCTACCGGACAGGGGGCACTGAAGCTTTCTTT. This gives the protein CASSYRTGGTEAFF. The chain carries TRBV9 and TRBJ1-1, with 10 positions matching TRBD1. CDR1 is SGDLS and CDR2 is YYNGEE in the germline V gene. The CDR3 has 14 residues. Germline trimming cut 4 bases from V and 4 bases from J; bases unmatched to any gene: 4. Variable domain in full (rest from reference TRBV9 and TRBJ1-1): DSGVTQTPKHLITATGQRVTLRCSPRSGDLSVYWYQQSLDQGLQFLIQYYNGEERAKGNILERFSAQQFPDLHSELNLSSLELGDSALYFCASSYRTGGTEAFFGQGTRLTVV.

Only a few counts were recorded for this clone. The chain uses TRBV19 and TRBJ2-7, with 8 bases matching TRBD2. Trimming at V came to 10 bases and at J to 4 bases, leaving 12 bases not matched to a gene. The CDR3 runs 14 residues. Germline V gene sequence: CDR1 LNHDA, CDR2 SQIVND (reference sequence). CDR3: CATNPGGGSYEQYF. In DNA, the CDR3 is TGTGCCACCAACCCGGGGGGGGGCAGTTACGAGCAGTACTTC.

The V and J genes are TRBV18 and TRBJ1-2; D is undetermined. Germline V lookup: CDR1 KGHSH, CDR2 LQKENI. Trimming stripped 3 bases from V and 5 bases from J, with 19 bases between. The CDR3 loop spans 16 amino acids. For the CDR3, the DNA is TGTGCCAGCTCACCGAGACATGGGGAGGGCCCGTATGGCTACACCTTC. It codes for CASSPRHGEGPYGYTF.

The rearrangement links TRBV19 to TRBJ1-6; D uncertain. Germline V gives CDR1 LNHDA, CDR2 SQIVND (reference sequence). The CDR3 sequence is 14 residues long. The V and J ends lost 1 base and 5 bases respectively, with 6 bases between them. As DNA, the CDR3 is TGTGCCAGTAGTATAGGGCGGAATAATTCACCCCTCCACTTT. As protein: CASSIGRNNSPLHF.

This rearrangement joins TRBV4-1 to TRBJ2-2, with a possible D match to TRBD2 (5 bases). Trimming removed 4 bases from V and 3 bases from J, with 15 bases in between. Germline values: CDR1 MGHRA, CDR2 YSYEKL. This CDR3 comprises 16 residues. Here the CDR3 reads CASSLHTGLDTGELFF. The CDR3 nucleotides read TGCGCCAGCAGCCTTCACACGGGGTTGGACACCGGGGAGCTGTTTTTT.

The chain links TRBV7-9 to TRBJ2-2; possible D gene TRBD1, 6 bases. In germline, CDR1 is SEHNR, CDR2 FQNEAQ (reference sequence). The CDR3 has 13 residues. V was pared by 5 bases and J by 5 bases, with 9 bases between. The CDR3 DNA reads TGTGCCAGCAGCCCCCAGGGGACCGGGGAGCTGTTTTTT. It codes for CASSPQGTGELFF.

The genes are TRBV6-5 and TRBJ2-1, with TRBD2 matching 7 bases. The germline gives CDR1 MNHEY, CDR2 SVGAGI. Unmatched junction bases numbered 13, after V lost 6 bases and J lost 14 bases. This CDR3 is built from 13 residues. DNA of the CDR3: TGTGCCAGCAGCCCCGGGGGGAGGGCTGGGGAGTTCTTC. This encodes CASSPGGRAGEFF.

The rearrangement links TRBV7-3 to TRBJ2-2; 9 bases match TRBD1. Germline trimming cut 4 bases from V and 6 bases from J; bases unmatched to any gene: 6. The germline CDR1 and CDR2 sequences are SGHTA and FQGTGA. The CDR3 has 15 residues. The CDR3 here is CASSSGTGLAGELFF. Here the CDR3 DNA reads TGTGCCAGCAGCTCGGGGACAGGGCTGGCCGGGGAGCTGTTTTTT.

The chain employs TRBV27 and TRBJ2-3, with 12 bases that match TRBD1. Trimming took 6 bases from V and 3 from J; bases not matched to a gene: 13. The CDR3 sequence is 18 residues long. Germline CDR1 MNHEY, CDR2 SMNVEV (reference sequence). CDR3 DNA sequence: TGTGCCAGCAGCCTCACCGGGACAGGGGGCTATGTGACAGATACGCAGTATTTT. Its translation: CASSLTGTGGYVTDTQYF.

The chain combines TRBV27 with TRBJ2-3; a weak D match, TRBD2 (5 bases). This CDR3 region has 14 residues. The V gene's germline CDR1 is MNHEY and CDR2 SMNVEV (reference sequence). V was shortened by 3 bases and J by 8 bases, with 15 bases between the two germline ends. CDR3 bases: TGTGCCAGCAGTTTGGCGCTAGCCGGCGGTACGCAGTATTTT. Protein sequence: CASSLALAGGTQYF.

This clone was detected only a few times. CDR3 region: CASENPGQGAWYGYTF. The CDR3 DNA reads as TGTGCCAGCGAAAATCCGGGACAGGGGGCTTGGTATGGCTACACCTTC. V usage is TRBV28 and J usage is TRBJ1-2; 12 nucleotides match TRBD1. V was pared by 8 bases and J by 5 bases, with 12 bases of the junction left unmatched. This CDR3 region has 16 residues. Per germline, CDR1 MDHEN and CDR2 SYDVKM.

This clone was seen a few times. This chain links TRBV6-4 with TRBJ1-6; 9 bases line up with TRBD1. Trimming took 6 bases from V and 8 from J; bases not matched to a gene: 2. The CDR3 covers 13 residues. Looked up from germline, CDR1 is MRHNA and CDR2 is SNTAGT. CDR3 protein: CASSRDRDSPLHF. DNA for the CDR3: TGTGCCAGCAGCCGGGACAGGGATTCACCCCTCCACTTT.

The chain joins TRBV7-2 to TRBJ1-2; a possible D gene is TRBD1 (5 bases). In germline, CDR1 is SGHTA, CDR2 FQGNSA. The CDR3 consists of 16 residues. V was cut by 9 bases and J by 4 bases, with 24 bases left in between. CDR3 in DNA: TGTGCCAGGGACCGCGGGACGCCGAACTTGTCCTATGGCTACACCTTC. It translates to CARDRGTPNLSYGYTF.

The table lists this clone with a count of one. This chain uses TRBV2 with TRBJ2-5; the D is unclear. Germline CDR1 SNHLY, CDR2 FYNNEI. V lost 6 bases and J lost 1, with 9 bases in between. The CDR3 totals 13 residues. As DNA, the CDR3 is TGTGCCAGCAGGGTGGAGATCCAAGAGACCCAGTACTTC. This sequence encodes CASRVEIQETQYF.

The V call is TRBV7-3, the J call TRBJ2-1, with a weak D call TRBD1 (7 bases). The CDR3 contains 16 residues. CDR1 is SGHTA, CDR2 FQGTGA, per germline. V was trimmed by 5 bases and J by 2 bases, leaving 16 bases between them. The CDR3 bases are TGTGCCAGCAGCCCCGGCGGCAGGGGGGCCTACAATGAGCAGTTCTTC. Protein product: CASSPGGRGAYNEQFF.

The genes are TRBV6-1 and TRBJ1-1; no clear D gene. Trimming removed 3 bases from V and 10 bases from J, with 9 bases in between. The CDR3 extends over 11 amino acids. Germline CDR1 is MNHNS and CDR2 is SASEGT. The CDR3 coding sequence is TGTGCCAGCAGTGAGCAGGTGGGAGCTTTCTTT. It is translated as CASSEQVGAFF.

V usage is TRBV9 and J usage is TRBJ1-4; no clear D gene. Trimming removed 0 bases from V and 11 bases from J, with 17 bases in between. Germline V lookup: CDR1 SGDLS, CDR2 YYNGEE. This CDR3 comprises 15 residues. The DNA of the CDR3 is TGTGCCAGCAGCGTAGTAGTGCACGAGGGTGTTAAACTGTTTTTT. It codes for CASSVVVHEGVKLFF. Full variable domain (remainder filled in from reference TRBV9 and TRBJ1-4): DSGVTQTPKHLITATGQRVTLRCSPRSGDLSVYWYQQSLDQGLQFLIQYYNGEERAKGNILERFSAQQFPDLHSELNLSSLELGDSALYFCASSVVVHEGVKLFFGSGTQLSVL.

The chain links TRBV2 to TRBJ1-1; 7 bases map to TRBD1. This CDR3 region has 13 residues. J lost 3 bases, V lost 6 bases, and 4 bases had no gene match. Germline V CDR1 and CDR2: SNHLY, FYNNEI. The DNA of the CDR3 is TGTGCCAGCAGAGGGACAGAACACACTGAAGCTTTCTTT. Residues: CASRGTEHTEAFF.

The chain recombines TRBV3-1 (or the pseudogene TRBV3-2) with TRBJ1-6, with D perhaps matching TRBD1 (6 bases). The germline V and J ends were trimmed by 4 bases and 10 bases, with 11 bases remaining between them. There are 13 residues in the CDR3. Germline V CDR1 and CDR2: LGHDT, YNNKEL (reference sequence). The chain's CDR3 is CASSLHQGSPLHF. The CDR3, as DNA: TGTGCCAGCAGCCTCCATCAGGGGTCACCCCTCCACTTT.

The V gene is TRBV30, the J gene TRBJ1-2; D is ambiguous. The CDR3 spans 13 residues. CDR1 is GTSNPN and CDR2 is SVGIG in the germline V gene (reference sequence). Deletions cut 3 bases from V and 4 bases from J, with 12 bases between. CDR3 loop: CAWSDGRGYGYTF. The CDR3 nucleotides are TGTGCCTGGAGCGACGGACGGGGCTATGGCTACACCTTC.

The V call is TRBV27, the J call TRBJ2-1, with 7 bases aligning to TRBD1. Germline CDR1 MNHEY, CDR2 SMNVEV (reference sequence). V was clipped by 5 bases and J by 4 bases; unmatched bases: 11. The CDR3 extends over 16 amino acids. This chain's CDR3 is CASSRLRDRAYNEQFF. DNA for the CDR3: TGTGCCAGCAGTCGGCTCCGGGACAGAGCGTACAATGAGCAGTTCTTC.

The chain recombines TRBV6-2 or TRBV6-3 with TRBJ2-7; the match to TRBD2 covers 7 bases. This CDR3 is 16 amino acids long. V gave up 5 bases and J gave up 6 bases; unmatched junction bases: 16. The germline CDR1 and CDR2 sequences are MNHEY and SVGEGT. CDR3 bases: TGTGCCAGCAGTCGTAGCGTGGGGGGGATGAATGGCGAGCAGTACTTC. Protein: CASSRSVGGMNGEQYF.

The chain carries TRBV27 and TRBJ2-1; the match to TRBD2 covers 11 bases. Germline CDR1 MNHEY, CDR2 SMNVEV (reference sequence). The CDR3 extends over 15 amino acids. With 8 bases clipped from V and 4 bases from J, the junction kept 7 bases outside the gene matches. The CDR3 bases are TGTGCCAGCGGAGCCGGGACTAGCGGATACAATGAGCAGTTCTTC. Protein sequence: CASGAGTSGYNEQFF.